The 30 T cell receptor beta chains listed next were all sequenced from one sample in a study of control samples from healthy donors and cancer patients (dated by TCRdb to 2018 to 2021). Library prep was done by the immunoSEQ multiplex PCR assay. This immuneACCESS table, as held by TCRdb, lists in-frame sequences with V and J called but not all clones. Of the missing ones, under half trace to an unresolved V gene in checked studies; the others have no known cause. For this sample there are 110,000 to 150,000 clones; 75% to 90% appear just once. Clones ranked in the top ten supply more than 4% of the sample. Sequencing input: blood. The receptors were sampled from a young man in good health.

The chain is built from TRBV27 and TRBJ2-7; D remains ambiguous. The CDR3 sequence is 16 residues long. Trimming took off 2 bases at V and 4 bases at J, with 18 bases between the two ends. Germline CDR1 MNHEY, CDR2 SMNVEV (reference sequence). The DNA for the CDR3 is TGTGCCAGCAGTTTAGGCTATCGAAAAATGGGGTACGAGCAGTACTTC. It yields the protein CASSLGYRKMGYEQYF.

This clone turned up a few times. V usage is TRBV5-1 and J usage is TRBJ1-4; D gene uncertain. Trimming removed 0 bases at V and 5 bases at J, with 8 bases between. This CDR3 has 14 residues. Germline V CDR1 and CDR2: SGHRS, YFSETQ. CDR3 amino acids: CASSLALGNEKLFF. The CDR3 nucleotides are TGCGCCAGCAGCTTGGCCCTCGGGAATGAAAAACTGTTTTTT.

The chain employs TRBV3-1 (or the pseudogene TRBV3-2) and TRBJ2-7, with 7 bases that match TRBD2. This CDR3 contains 15 residues. Losses at the gene ends were 1 base for V and 5 bases for J; bases not matched to a gene: 8. The germline V gene has CDR1 LGHDT and CDR2 YNNKEL (reference sequence). The CDR3 protein is CASSQVGPTSDEQYF. CDR3 in DNA: TGTGCCAGCAGCCAAGTGGGCCCAACTAGCGACGAGCAGTACTTC.

This clone was seen only a few times. The same CDR3 is also encoded by other DNA sequences in this sample. The chain recombines TRBV12-3 or TRBV12-4 with TRBJ1-1, with D possibly matching TRBD1 (5 bases). The CDR3 has 13 amino acids. Trimming cost V 6 bases and J 4 bases, with 12 bases left between them. The CDR3 DNA sequence: TGTGCCAGCAGACCCCGGGGGGTCACTGAAGCTTTCTTT. It encodes CASRPRGVTEAFF.

The genes are TRBV5-1 and TRBJ2-7; TRBD2 agrees at 8 bases. V gave up 4 bases and J gave up 5 bases; unmatched junction bases: 2. The germline V gene has CDR1 SGHRS and CDR2 YFSETQ. This CDR3 contains 12 residues. The CDR3 nucleotides read TGCGCCAGCAGCCCGGGACTAGACGAGCAGTACTTC. Protein sequence: CASSPGLDEQYF.

The chain is built from TRBV5-1 and TRBJ1-6, with a possible D match to TRBD1 (5 bases). V lost 4 bases and J 9 bases, leaving 17 bases between the germline ends. The CDR3 has 15 residues. The germline V gene has CDR1 SGHRS and CDR2 YFSETQ. This CDR3 reads CASSAKGTSGSPLHF. Written as DNA, the CDR3 is TGCGCCAGCAGCGCAAAAGGGACTTCGGGTTCACCCCTCCACTTT. Full variable domain (missing parts from reference TRBV5-1 and TRBJ1-6): KAGVTQTPRYLIKTRGQQVTLSCSPISGHRSVSWYQQTPGQGLQFLFEYFSETQRNKGNFPGRFSGRQFSNSRSEMNVSTLELGDSALYLCASSAKGTSGSPLHFGNGTRLTVT.

The chain has TRBV12-3 or TRBV12-4 and TRBJ2-7; D is unresolved. V lost 2 bases to trimming and J lost 5 bases, with 7 bases between them. The CDR3 consists of 12 residues. The CDR3 spells CASSLIGNEQYF. Here the CDR3 DNA reads TGTGCCAGCAGTTTAATAGGGAACGAGCAGTACTTC.

V and J are TRBV14 and TRBJ1-1, with TRBD1 identical over 8 bases. Germline V gene sequence: CDR1 SGHDN, CDR2 FVKESK. Unmatched junction bases numbered 14, after V lost 5 bases and J lost 0 bases. The CDR3 totals 18 residues. CDR3 residues: CASSIHRGTSKMNTEAFF. The CDR3 nucleotides are TGTGCCAGCAGCATACACAGGGGGACCTCGAAGATGAACACTGAAGCTTTCTTT. Drawing the rest from reference TRBV14 and TRBJ1-1, the complete variable domain is EAGVTQFPSHSVIEKGQTVTLRCDPISGHDNLYWYRRVMGKEIKFLLHFVKESKQDESGMPNNRFLAERTGGTYSTLKVQPAELEDSGVYFCASSIHRGTSKMNTEAFFGQGTRLTVV.

This clone was detected only once. The chain combines TRBV2 with TRBJ2-2; D unclear. Germline CDR1 SNHLY, CDR2 FYNNEI. The CDR3 is made up of 16 amino acids. Deletions cut 3 bases from V and 2 bases from J, with 13 bases between. The DNA of the CDR3 is TGTGCCAGCAGTGAGTCGCCCCGCCCCAACACCGGGGAGCTGTTTTTT. Encoded protein: CASSESPRPNTGELFF. Looking up the rest from reference TRBV2 and TRBJ2-2 gives the full variable domain: EPEVTQTPSHQVTQMGQEVILRCVPISNHLYFYWYRQILGQKVEFLVSFYNNEISEKSEIFDDQFSVERPDGSNFTLKIRSTKLEDSAMYFCASSESPRPNTGELFFGEGSRLTVL.

The chain has TRBV5-6 and TRBJ2-7; the match to TRBD2 covers 8 bases. CDR1 is SGHDT, CDR2 YYEEEE, per germline. Trimming took 4 bases from V and 4 from J; bases not matched to a gene: 7. The CDR3 is 14 amino acids. This CDR3 reads CASSGGLANYEQYF. CDR3 DNA sequence: TGTGCCAGCAGCGGCGGACTAGCTAATTACGAGCAGTACTTC.

This rearrangement joins TRBV15 to TRBJ2-1; D not resolved. The CDR3 loop spans 15 amino acids. With 4 bases removed from V and 2 bases from J, the gap between germline ends came to 12 bases. Germline V gene data show CDR1 as LNHNV and CDR2 as YYDKDF (reference sequence). CDR3 amino acids: CATSIDPYPYNEQFF. CDR3 DNA sequence: TGTGCCACCAGCATAGACCCATATCCCTACAATGAGCAGTTCTTC. Variable domain in full (rest from reference TRBV15 and TRBJ2-1): DAMVIQNPRYQVTQFGKPVTLSCSQTLNHNVMYWYQQKSSQAPKLLFHYYDKDFNNEADTPDNFQSRRPNTSFCFLDIRSPGLGDTAMYLCATSIDPYPYNEQFFGPGTRLTVL.

This chain connects TRBV6-5 to TRBJ2-3; 9 bases are a match to TRBD2. V lost 5 bases and J lost 8; bases outside the gene matches: 11. Germline CDR1 and CDR2: MNHEY and SVGAGI. The CDR3 contains 15 residues. The CDR3 coding sequence is TGTGCCAGCAGTAAGAGGGCTAGCGGGATGGTTACGCAGTATTTT. Protein: CASSKRASGMVTQYF.

V usage is TRBV28 and J usage is TRBJ1-5; 7 bases are shared with TRBD1. This CDR3 spans 14 amino acids. After removal of 2 bases from V and 6 bases from J, the junction contained 4 bases not matched to a gene. The germline V gene encodes CDR1 MDHEN and CDR2 SYDVKM. CDR3 nucleotides: TGTGCCAGCAGTTTAACAGGGGCCGGTCAGCCCCAGCATTTT. As protein: CASSLTGAGQPQHF.

This clone was counted once. The V call is TRBV5-4, the J call TRBJ2-1; D may be TRBD2 (5 bases). The V end was cut by 1 base, the J end by 1 base, with 9 bases between. This CDR3 is 15 amino acids long. Germline V gene data show CDR1 as SGHNT and CDR2 as YYREEE (reference sequence). CDR3 residues: CASSLFSVSYNEQFF. The CDR3 DNA reads TGTGCCAGCAGCTTGTTTAGCGTTTCCTACAATGAGCAGTTCTTC.

V is TRBV25-1 and J is TRBJ1-2; a possible D gene is TRBD1 (5 bases). Trimming removed 4 bases at V and 6 bases at J, with 9 bases between. The CDR3 loop spans 12 amino acids. Germline V gives CDR1 MGHDK, CDR2 SYGVNS. The CDR3 loop reads CASSVGVDGYTF. The CDR3 DNA sequence: TGTGCCAGCAGTGTAGGGGTGGATGGCTACACCTTC.

The chain combines TRBV11-3 with TRBJ2-1, with TRBD1 matching 10 bases. Trimming took 3 bases from V and 1 from J; bases not matched to a gene: 3. The CDR3 extends over 16 amino acids. CDR1 and CDR2 from the germline V gene are SGHNT and YENEEA. CDR3 in DNA: TGTGCCAGCAGCTTCGGACAGGGGGTATCCTACAATGAGCAGTTCTTC. Translating it yields CASSFGQGVSYNEQFF.

V and J are TRBV5-4 and TRBJ1-2, with 8 bases lining up with TRBD1. V lost 4 bases to trimming and J lost 14 bases; unmatched junction nucleotides: 7. CDR3 length equals 11 residues. CDR1 SGHNT and CDR2 YYREEE come from the germline V gene (reference sequence). This chain's CDR3 is CASSTGQGWTF. The CDR3 nucleotides are TGTGCCAGCAGCACCGGACAGGGTTGGACCTTC.

The V call is TRBV6-5, the J call TRBJ1-1; tentative D call: TRBD1 (5 bases). Germline CDR1 MNHEY, CDR2 SVGAGI. The CDR3 totals 13 residues. V was cut by 6 bases and J by 6 bases, with 14 bases left in between. The DNA of the CDR3 is TGTGCCAGCAGGCGGCGGGGGTACGCTGAAGCTTTCTTT. It encodes CASRRRGYAEAFF.

This rearrangement joins TRBV7-2 to TRBJ2-7; D uncertain. The CDR3 extends over 13 amino acids. V was trimmed by 4 bases and J by 4 bases, leaving 11 bases between them. CDR1 is SGHTA, CDR2 FQGNSA, per germline. The CDR3 bases are TGTGCCAGCAGCTCCCGGGCGGCGTACGAGCAGTACTTC. Its protein is CASSSRAAYEQYF.

The chain employs TRBV2 and TRBJ2-5; 7 bases agree with TRBD2. The ends lost 6 bases at V and 2 bases at J; junction bases unmatched: 12. The CDR3 loop spans 16 amino acids. Germline V gene sequence: CDR1 SNHLY, CDR2 FYNNEI. CDR3 nucleotides: TGTGCCAGCAGCGGCAGGGCGGGGGACCAACAAGAGACCCAGTACTTC. This gives the protein CASSGRAGDQQETQYF.

This clone was detected only a few times. The chain uses TRBV10-3 and TRBJ2-1, with D maybe TRBD2 (6 bases). From germline, CDR1 is ENHRY and CDR2 SYGVKD. This CDR3 has 15 residues. V dropped 4 bases and J dropped 9 bases, with 19 bases sitting between them. The CDR3 region is CAISGDSGLSAEQFF. The DNA of the CDR3 is TGTGCCATCAGTGGAGACTCGGGACTCTCGGCTGAGCAGTTCTTC.

V usage is TRBV30 and J usage is TRBJ1-3; D gene uncertain. CDR1 is GTSNPN and CDR2 is SVGIG in the germline V gene (reference sequence). CDR3 size: 14 residues. V shed 1 base and J shed 0 bases, with 7 bases lying between them. The chain's CDR3 is CAWSGAVSGNTIYF. For the CDR3, the DNA is TGTGCCTGGAGTGGGGCGGTCTCTGGAAACACCATATATTTT.

J is TRBJ1-2 and V is TRBV5-6; D possibly corresponds to TRBD1 (6 bases). Between the trimmed V and J ends, which lost 0 bases and 0 bases, there was a span of 9 bases. CDR1 SGHDT and CDR2 YYEEEE come from the germline V gene. The CDR3 extends over 15 amino acids. CDR3 region: CASSLVDSANYGYTF. CDR3 nucleotides: TGTGCCAGCAGCTTGGTGGACAGCGCTAACTATGGCTACACCTTC.

The gene calls are TRBV7-2 and TRBJ2-1, with TRBD2 matching over 8 bases. Germline CDR1 is SGHTA and CDR2 is FQGNSA. The length of the CDR3 is 15 residues. With 2 bases clipped from V and 9 bases from J, the junction kept 9 bases outside the gene matches. The CDR3 spells CASSLYAGGNSEQFF. The CDR3 nucleotides are TGTGCCAGCAGCTTATACGCGGGAGGAAACAGTGAGCAGTTCTTC.

The chain uses TRBV18 and TRBJ1-3, with TRBD1 identical over 9 bases. V trimming: 5 bases; J trimming: 0 bases; junction bases outside the gene matches: 5. Germline values: CDR1 KGHSH, CDR2 LQKENI. The CDR3 spans 16 residues. This CDR3 is CASSTGTGFSGNTIYF. The CDR3 coding sequence is TGTGCCAGCTCAACCGGGACAGGGTTCTCTGGAAACACCATATATTTT.

The sample holds one count of this clone. This chain connects TRBV6-6 to TRBJ1-2, with D possibly matching TRBD1 (5 bases). This CDR3 comprises 14 residues. Trimming shortened V by 7 bases and J by 2 bases, and 14 bases separated the two germline ends. The V gene's germline CDR1 is MNHNY and CDR2 SVGAGI (reference sequence). The CDR3: CASTRDGSNYGYTF. CDR3 DNA sequence: TGTGCCAGCACCCGGGACGGTTCCAACTATGGCTACACCTTC.

The chain is built from TRBV6-2 or TRBV6-3 and TRBJ2-3; D might be TRBD2 (6 bases). This CDR3 contains 14 residues. Germline CDR1 MNHEY, CDR2 SVGEGT. Trimming left V 4 bases short and J 4 bases short, with 12 bases between. CDR3: CASSSLWGADTQYF. CDR3 bases: TGTGCCAGCAGTTCCCTTTGGGGGGCAGATACGCAGTATTTT.

This CDR3 reads CASSDGSNQPQHF. The CDR3 DNA reads TGTGCCAGCAGTGATGGGAGCAATCAGCCCCAGCATTTT. The V and J genes are TRBV6-1 and TRBJ1-5; D unclear. V gave up 3 bases and J gave up 1 base, with 4 bases separating them. The CDR3 sequence is 13 residues long. The V gene's germline CDR1 is MNHNS and CDR2 SASEGT.

This clone was observed a single time. The V call is TRBV9, the J call TRBJ2-5; the D gene could be TRBD1 or TRBD2 (5 bases each). Germline lookup yields CDR1 SGDLS and CDR2 YYNGEE. This CDR3 has 15 residues. Trimming stripped 3 bases from V and 1 base from J, with 13 bases between. CDR3 DNA sequence: TGTGCCAGCAGCGGAACCGGGACCCTCCAAGAGACCCAGTACTTC. Translated: CASSGTGTLQETQYF.

The CDR3 spells CASSLGGRDIYEQYF. DNA for the CDR3: TGTGCCAGCAGCCTCGGCGGGAGGGATATATACGAGCAGTACTTC. The chain has TRBV7-3 and TRBJ2-7, with 9 bases that match TRBD2. The ends lost 5 bases at V and 4 bases at J; junction bases unmatched: 9. Germline CDR1 reads SGHTA; CDR2 reads FQGTGA. CDR3 length: 15 residues.